Listed below are T cell receptor beta chains from one sample, sequenced in a study of cytomegalovirus exposure and HLA in healthy donors. Only in-frame clones appear in the TCRdb table, and some are missing; sequencing was by immunoSEQ multiplex PCR. The table includes roughly 100,000 clones, more than 60% detected once. The sample consisted of PBMCs. The source is a man aged 55 to 70 in good health and CMV-seronegative. Both conserved end residues are part of each CDR3. Each record gives: J gene, clone size, D gene, V gene, CDR3 protein, CDR3 DNA. D genes are given only for firm matches. Not all rows give a size; the values are once, few, many and, for expanded clones, a class.

TRBJ1-3	NA	TRBD1	TRBV7-2	CASSFDRAGGNTIYF	TGTGCCAGCAGCTTCGACAGGGCAGGGGGAAACACCATATATTTT
TRBJ1-6	once	NA	TRBV7-9	CASSLWGDSPLHF	TGTGCCAGCAGCTTATGGGGGGATTCACCCCTCCACTTT
TRBJ2-3	NA	TRBD2	TRBV29-1	CSVLVGLAGTQYF	TGCAGCGTCCTAGTGGGACTAGCGGGAACGCAGTATTTT
TRBJ1-2	NA	NA	TRBV6-5	CASSYSQNNYGYTF	TGTGCCAGCAGTTACTCGCAGAATAACTATGGCTACACCTTC
TRBJ1-4	NA	NA	TRBV2	CASSDGGLATNEKLFF	TGTGCCAGCAGTGATGGGGGACTAGCAACTAATGAAAAACTGTTTTTT
TRBJ1-5	NA	NA	TRBV15	CATSRSGVNQPQHF	TGTGCCACCAGCAGATCGGGGGTAAATCAGCCCCAGCATTTT
TRBJ2-3	once	TRBD1	TRBV5-1	CASSWTGSTDTQYF	TGCGCCAGCAGCTGGACAGGCTCCACAGATACGCAGTATTTT
TRBJ2-5	NA	NA	TRBV5-8	CASSLESADVETQYF	TGTGCCAGCAGCTTGGAATCTGCGGATGTAGAGACCCAGTACTTC
TRBJ1-1	NA	NA	TRBV7-9	CASSAGRTHLEAFF	TGTGCCAGCAGCGCGGGACGGACTCATCTTGAAGCTTTCTTT
TRBJ1-4	NA	TRBD1	TRBV5-1	CASSYGDRADEKLFF	TGCGCCAGCAGCTACGGGGACAGGGCGGATGAAAAACTGTTTTTT
TRBJ2-1	NA	TRBD1	TRBV19	CATKDRGPYNEQFF	TGTGCCACCAAGGACAGGGGACCATACAATGAGCAGTTCTTC
TRBJ1-1	NA	TRBD1	TRBV5-6	CASSFYGQESTEAFF	TGTGCCAGCAGCTTCTACGGACAGGAAAGCACTGAAGCTTTCTTT
TRBJ2-1	NA	NA	TRBV29-1	CSVAGEFYNEQFF	TGCAGCGTTGCGGGGGAGTTCTACAATGAGCAGTTCTTC
TRBJ1-6	NA	NA	TRBV2	CASKQTNSPLHF	TGTGCCAGCAAACAGACTAATTCACCCCTCCACTTT
TRBJ1-1	NA	NA	TRBV28	CASSGSLMGTEAFF	TGTGCCAGCAGCGGGTCTCTGATGGGCACTGAAGCTTTCTTT
TRBJ1-1	few	NA	TRBV7-2	CASSLVGSGYTEAFF	TGTGCCAGCAGCTTAGTTGGCTCGGGGTACACTGAAGCTTTCTTT
TRBJ1-5	NA	NA	TRBV15	CATRFGNQPQHF	TGTGCCACCAGGTTCGGGAATCAGCCCCAGCATTTT
TRBJ1-2	once	NA	TRBV6-5	CASSYRNRDYGYTF	TGTGCCAGCAGTTACAGGAACAGGGACTATGGCTACACCTTC
TRBJ1-5	NA	NA	TRBV28	CASSRGGVGSNQPQHF	TGTGCCAGCAGCCGCGGAGGGGTAGGAAGCAATCAGCCCCAGCATTTT
TRBJ2-5	NA	NA	TRBV4-2	CASSQDGLAQYF	TGTGCCAGCAGCCAAGATGGACTCGCTCAGTACTTC
TRBJ2-3	NA	TRBD2	TRBV7-2	CASSPRSGGYTDTQYF	TGTGCCAGCAGCCCGAGAAGCGGGGGGTACACAGATACGCAGTATTTT
TRBJ2-2	NA	NA	TRBV19	CASSSGTENTGELFF	TGTGCCAGTAGTAGCGGGACAGAGAACACCGGGGAGCTGTTTTTT
TRBJ2-5	NA	TRBD2	TRBV5-1	CASSGNSGGQRETQYF	TGCGCCAGCAGCGGTAATAGCGGGGGCCAGCGGGAGACCCAGTACTTC
TRBJ1-1	NA	TRBD1	TRBV5-4	CASSRDRGAEAFF	TGTGCCAGCAGCCGGGACAGGGGCGCTGAAGCTTTCTTT
TRBJ2-4	NA	NA	TRBV7-2	CASSLGQGLAKNIQYF	TGTGCCAGCAGCTTAGGGCAGGGGTTGGCCAAAAACATTCAGTACTTC
TRBJ1-1	NA	TRBD1	TRBV7-2	CASSSQGVLNTEAFF	TGTGCCAGCAGCTCCCAGGGGGTATTAAACACTGAAGCTTTCTTT
TRBJ2-2	NA	NA	TRBV6-6	CASSEGLLNTGELFF	TGTGCCAGCAGCGAGGGACTGTTGAACACCGGGGAGCTGTTTTTT
TRBJ1-4	NA	NA	TRBV19	CASSMGGLNEKLFF	TGTGCCAGTAGTATGGGAGGCCTTAATGAAAAACTGTTTTTT
TRBJ1-5	NA	NA	TRBV4-3	CASSQDLRGGQPQHF	TGCGCCAGCAGCCAAGATTTAAGGGGCGGTCAGCCCCAGCATTTT
TRBJ1-1	NA	NA	TRBV7-2	CASRNQGITEAFF	TGTGCCAGCAGGAATCAGGGGATCACTGAAGCTTTCTTT
TRBJ1-1	NA	NA	TRBV2	CAKNWGGNEAFF	TGTGCCAAAAATTGGGGGGGCAATGAAGCTTTCTTT
TRBJ1-1	NA	TRBD1	TRBV14	CASSQGERGRAFF	TGTGCCAGCAGCCAAGGTGAAAGGGGGCGAGCTTTCTTT
TRBJ1-2	few	NA	TRBV2	CASSQGPYGYTF	TGTGCCAGCAGCCAGGGGCCCTATGGCTACACCTTC
TRBJ2-1	NA	TRBD2	TRBV5-1	CASSSYTSGGSNEQFF	TGCGCCAGCAGCTCGTACACTAGCGGGGGAAGCAATGAGCAGTTCTTC
TRBJ2-5	NA	TRBD2	TRBV27	CASSSMKRGGQETQYF	TGTGCCAGCAGTTCAATGAAGCGGGGGGGCCAGGAGACCCAGTACTTC
TRBJ1-4	NA	TRBD1	TRBV4-1	CASSEGVRQGSEKLFF	TGCGCCAGCAGCGAAGGGGTTCGACAGGGCAGTGAAAAACTGTTTTTT
TRBJ2-7	once	TRBD1	TRBV7-8	CASSLRSGTGVYEQYF	TGTGCCAGCAGCCTCCGCTCCGGGACAGGAGTCTACGAGCAGTACTTC
TRBJ1-1	NA	NA	TRBV5-5	CASSLQLNTEAFF	TGTGCCAGCAGCCTTCAGTTGAACACTGAAGCTTTCTTT
TRBJ2-3	few	TRBD2	TRBV5-1	CASSSRSGGSSTDTQYF	TGCGCCAGCAGCTCTCGGTCCGGGGGGTCTAGCACAGATACGCAGTATTTT
TRBJ1-6	NA	NA	TRBV11-2	CASSSGNSPLHF	TGTGCCAGCAGCTCAGGGAATTCACCCCTCCACTTT
TRBJ1-2	NA	TRBD1	TRBV7-6	CASTPWRDRTNGYTF	TGTGCCAGCACCCCGTGGAGGGACAGGACCAATGGCTACACCTTC
TRBJ2-5	NA	NA	TRBV5-1	CASSQGGSETQYF	TGCGCCAGCAGCCAGGGGGGTTCAGAGACCCAGTACTTC
TRBJ1-1	NA	NA	TRBV2	CASSLGLGEGEAFF	TGTGCCAGCAGCCTAGGACTGGGAGAGGGTGAAGCCTTCTTT
TRBJ1-4	few	NA	TRBV7-9	CSSSNRQFNEKLFF	TGTTCCAGCAGCAACCGACAGTTTAATGAAAAACTGTTTTTT
TRBJ1-3	NA	TRBD1	TRBV6-5	CASSLDREDTIYF	TGTGCCAGCAGCCTAGACAGGGAAGACACCATATATTTT
TRBJ2-3	NA	NA	TRBV7-9	CASSLGVGGASTDTQYF	TGTGCCAGCAGCTTAGGTGTGGGGGGGGCCTCCACAGATACGCAGTATTTT
TRBJ2-3	NA	NA	TRBV5-1	CASSETRQSSTDTQYF	TGCGCCAGCAGCGAAACCAGGCAGAGCAGCACAGATACGCAGTATTTT
TRBJ2-5	NA	TRBD1	TRBV28	CASRPGGREETQYF	TGTGCCAGCCGGCCAGGGGGAAGGGAAGAGACCCAGTACTTC
TRBJ1-1	NA	TRBD1	TRBV25-1	CASSEGQGNTEAFF	TGTGCCAGCAGTGAAGGACAGGGGAACACTGAAGCTTTCTTT
TRBJ2-3	NA	NA	TRBV5-1	CASSLDAGETDTQYF	TGCGCCAGCAGCTTGGATGCAGGGGAAACAGATACGCAGTATTTT
TRBJ1-5	NA	TRBD1	TRBV7-2	CASSSGTGNEPQHF	TGTGCCAGCAGCTCCGGGACAGGGAATGAGCCCCAGCATTTT
TRBJ2-2	NA	NA	TRBV4-1	CASSPEKGPF	TGCGCCAGCAGCCCCGAGAAGGGGCCGTTT
TRBJ2-7	NA	TRBD1	TRBV7-9	CASSRDRATYEQYF	TGTGCCAGCAGCCGGGACAGGGCCACCTACGAGCAGTACTTC
TRBJ2-7	few	TRBD1	TRBV29-1	CSASPGQGYEQYF	TGCAGCGCTAGCCCGGGACAGGGCTACGAGCAGTACTTC
TRBJ1-5	NA	TRBD1	TRBV30	CAWSAGQGNQPQHF	TGTGCCTGGAGTGCCGGACAGGGCAATCAGCCCCAGCATTTT
TRBJ2-3	NA	NA	TRBV28	CASSGGGAGTDTQYF	TGTGCCAGCAGTGGAGGGGGGGCGGGGACAGATACGCAGTATTTT
TRBJ1-5	NA	NA	TRBV10-2	CASSDQNSNQPQHF	TGCGCCAGCAGTGATCAGAATAGCAATCAGCCCCAGCATTTT
TRBJ1-1	few	NA	TRBV28	CASSFGQGAFF	TGTGCCAGCAGTTTTGGTCAGGGAGCTTTCTTT
TRBJ2-3	NA	NA	TRBV21-1	CASSKVRGNISETDTQYF	TGTGCCAGCAGCAAAGTCAGGGGGAACATTTCGGAGACAGATACGCAGTATTTT
TRBJ2-1	NA	NA	TRBV7-2	CASSLGSPSSNEQFF	TGTGCCAGCAGCTTAGGGAGCCCGTCCAGCAATGAGCAGTTCTTC